The T cell receptor (beta chain) described here comes from a study of CD8 T cells in ankylosing spondylitis (dated by TCRdb to 2016 to 2017). With regard to the full study: T cell receptor beta repertoires were profiled in healthy donors and ankylosing spondylitis patients so that disease-linked TCR variants could be found. Peripheral blood was sampled, and synovial fluid was also collected from ankylosing spondylitis patients. The whole study cohort included some 100 healthy donors and over 20 ankylosing spondylitis patients. What the work shows at the level of the full study, not this receptor alone: Blood from ankylosing spondylitis patients appeared to be characterized by a TCR beta motif composed of about eight highly homologous amino acid variants. Some motif variants had previously been reported in the synovial fluid and blood of reactive arthritis patients, which suggests shared mechanisms of disease initiation. According to the report, matched synovial fluid samples from ankylosing spondylitis patients were significantly enriched for the disease-linked clones. The disease-linked clones showed a CD8+ phenotype and occurred at relatively low frequencies in peripheral blood.

This clonotype was recorded many times. Its antigen specificity is not known. Base qualities are not at hand, and no much larger clone is one base apart. For sequencing, an Illumina HiSeq 2500 was employed. Quantitative 5'-RACE with molecular barcodes was used to prepare TCR beta libraries. As for how the authors treated the data: Disease-linked TCR variants were identified with a new computational method built on a probabilistic model of VDJ rearrangement. The public reads were run again by TCRdb, first through fastp at Q25 and then through MiXCR, and only productive beta chains were kept. Identical CDR3 proteins give one entry, which carries the most common genes and DNA. TCRdb, not the authors, supplied the V and J calls. The sample includes approximately 40,000 distinct CDR3 sequences, with 6% observed a single time. Clones ranked in the top ten supply about 12% of the sample. The germline V and J ends show losses of 4 bases and 4 bases respectively, and no gene match explains 8 bases of the junction. Spanning cysteine to phenylalanine, the CDR3 consists of 16 amino acids. The kept DNA is CDR3 alone, 48 bases in frame from the first base. CDR1 MDHEN and CDR2 SYDVKM are derived from the germline V gene.

Sequences were obtained from blood, either unsorted or a sorted T cell fraction (not recorded which). This clonotype was sampled from a male donor with ankylosing spondylitis or in good health (not recorded which). The sequence joins TRBV28 to TRBJ1-1, with 11 middle bases fitting TRBD1. The bases read TGTGCCAGCAGTTCCCCCGGGACAGGGGGGTTCACTGAAGCTTTCTTT. This codes for CASSSPGTGGFTEAFF.